This T cell receptor (beta chain) was identified during a study of CD4 T cells in relation to SARS-CoV-2 and coronaviruses. Overall study findings and caveats: Monoreactive clones expanded significantly more to SARS-CoV-2 than crossreactive clones did.

On this clone: The target antigen is unknown.

The CDR3 sequence is 15 residues long. Germline CDR1 reads SGDLS; CDR2 reads YYNGEE. Trimming pared 0 bases from V and 0 bases from J, leaving 10 bases between. The table came from immunoSEQ multiplex PCR; TCRdb's copy has only in-frame clones and leaves some out. This table holds 25,000 or so clones, 75% to 80% found once. CD4+ T cells from unexposed donors were obtained before the COVID-19 pandemic (2011-2018). CD4+ T cells were isolated from the cells after more than 8 days of culture. This sequence joins TRBV9 and TRBJ2-7; D may be TRBD2 (5 bases). The clonotype was recovered from a human donor in good health. Specimen: CD4+ T cells from PBMCs, cultured in vitro. CDR3 bases: TGTGCCAGCAGCGTAGAGGCTGGACTCTCCTACGAGCAGTACTTC. Encoded protein: CASSVEAGLSYEQYF.